This T cell receptor beta chain originates from a study of post-analysis software for immune sequencing data. Study information: There were relapsing-remitting, secondary progressive and progressive-relapsing multiple sclerosis among the disease courses included. The study's findings and limits: Among multiple sclerosis patients, normalized Chao1 diversity was significantly below that of controls. F measure showed strong co-clustering of same-batch samples.

This clonotype occurred many times. Its antigen is undetermined. Libraries were made from TCR beta cDNA, and they carried unique molecular identifiers. A population of about 1 to 11 million T cells gave rise to about half a million cDNA molecules. TCRdb reprocessed the PCR reads with MiXCR, giving one entry per CDR3 protein. Of a few hundred thousand distinct CDR3 sequences listed, approximately 34% were seen once; the top ten hold around 5.2%. Sequenced input: blood. The receptor was isolated from a girl aged 5-17 years with multiple sclerosis.

The CDR3 region has the DNA TGTGCCAGCAGTCATCGGACAGGGGGAGGGACTGAAGCTTTCTTT. It specifies CASSHRTGGGTEAFF. The genes are TRBV3-1 and TRBJ1-1, with 10 bases identical to TRBD1. Germline lookup yields CDR1 LGHDT and CDR2 YNNKEL (reference sequence). After removal of 6 bases from V and 5 bases from J, the junction contained 9 bases not matched to a gene. This CDR3 has 15 residues.